This is a list of T cell receptor beta chains from one sample in a study of T cell responses to AZD1222 COVID-19 vaccine. Repertoires were generated with immunoSEQ multiplex PCR, while TCRdb's copy carries only in-frame clones and drops some. Here the sample spans more than 150,000 clones, approximately 91% being singletons. Sequencing used peripheral blood, obtained on day 0 of AZD1222 vaccination. These receptors were collected from an adult in good health. The CDR3 runs from the conserved cysteine through the conserved F or W. A D gene is named only where the DNA matches it firmly. A row's size may be missing; if present it is once, few, many or a size class.

D	size	J	V	CDR3	DNA
-	-	TRBJ2-7	TRBV3-1/TRBV3-2	CASSQVGTRGTHEQYF	TGTGCCAGCAGCCAAGTAGGGACCAGGGGTACCCACGAGCAGTACTTC
-	-	TRBJ2-2	TRBV7-9	CASQPNTGELFF	TGTGCCAGCCAACCAAACACCGGGGAGCTGTTTTTT
-	-	TRBJ1-2	TRBV5-6	CASSLASGNYGYTF	TGTGCCAGCAGCTTGGCCTCGGGAAACTATGGCTACACCTTC
TRBD2	-	TRBJ2-3	TRBV13	CASSSRLAGVRDTQYF	TGTGCCAGCAGCTCCAGACTAGCGGGAGTACGAGATACGCAGTATTTT
-	-	TRBJ2-7	TRBV28	CASSSTPTGHEQYF	TGTGCCAGCAGTTCAACCCCGACCGGGCACGAGCAGTACTTC
-	-	TRBJ2-2	TRBV7-9	CASSLQQGGTGELFF	TGTGCCAGCAGCTTGCAACAGGGTGGAACCGGGGAGCTGTTTTTT
-	-	TRBJ1-2	TRBV5-1	CASGAGQSNYGYTF	TGCGCCAGCGGGGCGGGGCAGTCTAACTATGGCTACACCTTC
-	-	TRBJ2-1	TRBV15	CATSKGLEQFF	TGTGCCACCAGCAAAGGACTTGAGCAGTTCTTC
-	-	TRBJ1-4	TRBV15	CATSRDTAATNEKLFF	TGTGCCACCAGCAGAGATACGGCCGCAACTAATGAAAAACTGTTTTTT
-	-	TRBJ2-2	TRBV7-2	CASSWGDRNTGELFF	TGTGCCAGCAGCTGGGGGGACCGGAACACCGGGGAGCTGTTTTTT
TRBD1	few	TRBJ1-2	TRBV3-1/TRBV3-2	CASSQLTGDYGYTF	TGTGCCAGCAGCCAACTGACAGGGGACTATGGCTACACCTTC
TRBD1	-	TRBJ2-5	TRBV6-1	CASSEMTGGYRAQYF	TGTGCCAGCAGTGAGATGACAGGGGGCTACCGGGCCCAGTACTTC
-	-	TRBJ1-3	TRBV19	CASYVYPAGEGSSGNTIYF	TGTGCCAGTTACGTCTACCCCGCCGGGGAGGGAAGCTCTGGAAACACCATATATTTT
-	-	TRBJ2-2	TRBV7-2	CASSLLPTGDPTGELFF	TGTGCCAGCAGCTTACTCCCAACGGGAGACCCCACCGGGGAGCTGTTTTTT
TRBD2	-	TRBJ2-1	TRBV9	CASSVVTSGGAVEQFF	TGTGCCAGCAGCGTAGTAACTAGCGGGGGGGCCGTTGAGCAGTTCTTC
-	once	TRBJ1-3	TRBV28	CASSFVVSNSGNTIYF	TGTGCCAGCAGTTTCGTCGTGTCAAACTCTGGAAACACCATATATTTT
TRBD2	-	TRBJ2-2	TRBV11-3	CASSLRLGASGSTGELFF	TGTGCCAGCAGCTTACGTCTCGGGGCTAGCGGGAGTACCGGGGAGCTGTTTTTT
-	-	TRBJ2-7	TRBV19	CASSIRVSYEQYF	TGTGCCAGTAGTATCAGGGTTTCCTACGAGCAGTACTTC
-	-	TRBJ2-7	TRBV19	CASSFPGYEQYF	TGTGCCAGTAGTTTCCCGGGGTACGAGCAGTACTTC
TRBD1	-	TRBJ1-6	TRBV15	CATSRVRDRGYNSPLHF	TGTGCCACCAGCAGAGTTCGGGACAGGGGCTATAATTCACCCCTCCACTTT
-	-	TRBJ2-3	TRBV6-2/TRBV6-3	CASSWGLGRTDTQYF	TGTGCCAGCAGTTGGGGCTTAGGGCGCACAGATACGCAGTATTTT
TRBD2	-	TRBJ2-7	TRBV28	CASMAGGFYEQYF	TGTGCCAGCATGGCGGGGGGCTTCTACGAGCAGTACTTC
-	-	TRBJ2-5	TRBV6-5	CASSYSAVQETQYF	TGTGCCAGCAGTTACTCGGCAGTTCAAGAGACCCAGTACTTC
TRBD2	-	TRBJ2-5	TRBV4-3	CASSQTHSSGEETQYF	TGCGCCAGCAGCCAAACTCATTCCAGCGGGGAAGAGACCCAGTACTTC
TRBD1	-	TRBJ1-1	TRBV5-5	CASSYTPTGTGNTEAFF	TGTGCCAGCAGCTACACCCCCACCGGGACAGGGAACACTGAAGCTTTCTTT
-	-	TRBJ1-1	TRBV9	CASSVRGVTTEAFF	TGTGCCAGCAGCGTCAGGGGAGTAACGACTGAAGCTTTCTTT
-	-	TRBJ1-1	TRBV11-2	CASSLINLGVLTEAFF	TGTGCCAGCAGCCTCATAAACCTAGGGGTTCTCACTGAAGCTTTCTTT
TRBD2	-	TRBJ2-5	TRBV2	CATPLGRAPGETQYF	TGTGCCACCCCACTCGGGAGGGCCCCGGGGGAGACCCAGTACTTC
-	-	TRBJ2-1	TRBV7-2	CASSLAGPVNEQFF	TGTGCCAGCAGCTTAGCGGGGCCCGTCAATGAGCAGTTCTTC
-	-	TRBJ2-1	TRBV24-1	CATSDPLTGTYNEQFF	TGTGCCACCAGTGATCCGCTGACGGGTACCTACAATGAGCAGTTCTTC
TRBD2	-	TRBJ2-1	TRBV7-7	CASSLGTSFADEQFF	TGTGCCAGCAGCCTCGGGACTAGTTTTGCAGATGAGCAGTTCTTC
-	-	TRBJ2-3	TRBV28	CASNRGGRTDTQYF	TGTGCCAGCAACCGTGGGGGGAGGACAGATACGCAGTATTTT
-	once	TRBJ1-2	TRBV7-2	CASSLVATASSYGYTF	TGTGCCAGCAGCTTAGTCGCGACAGCTTCCTCCTATGGCTACACCTTC
TRBD1	-	TRBJ2-2	TRBV4-1	CATRGQGRATGELFF	TGCGCCACCAGGGGACAGGGCCGAGCCACCGGGGAGCTGTTTTTT
-	-	TRBJ2-7	TRBV7-9	CASSDNRNPYEQYF	TGTGCCAGCAGCGATAACAGGAACCCCTACGAGCAGTACTTC
TRBD1	-	TRBJ1-4	TRBV24-1	CATSEKTGGGREKLFF	TGTGCCACCAGTGAAAAGACAGGGGGCGGGCGTGAAAAACTGTTTTTT
-	-	TRBJ2-3	TRBV4-2	CASSQDRGTDTQYF	TGTGCCAGCAGCCAAGATAGGGGCACAGATACGCAGTATTTT
-	-	TRBJ2-7	TRBV11-2	CASSLEVLGDFSYEQYF	TGTGCCAGCAGCTTAGAGGTACTGGGTGATTTTTCCTACGAGCAGTACTTC
-	-	TRBJ1-2	TRBV27	CASSLTANYGYTF	TGTGCCAGCAGTCTGACGGCGAACTATGGCTACACCTTC
TRBD1	once	TRBJ2-2	TRBV7-3	CASRMTGDSTGELFF	TGTGCCAGCAGGATGACAGGGGACAGCACCGGGGAGCTGTTTTTT
-	once	TRBJ1-1	TRBV15	CATSTTLGGAFF	TGTGCCACCAGCACCACTTTGGGGGGAGCTTTCTTT
-	-	TRBJ1-6	TRBV9	CASSPVGVDSPLHF	TGTGCCAGCAGCCCAGTGGGGGTTGATTCACCCCTCCACTTT
-	-	TRBJ1-1	TRBV6-6	CASSYSTGSMNTEAFF	TGTGCCAGCAGTTACTCAACAGGCAGCATGAACACTGAAGCTTTCTTT
TRBD1	once	TRBJ1-1	TRBV5-1	CASRRDSTGFLNTEAFF	TGCGCCAGCCGGAGGGACAGCACGGGTTTTCTGAACACTGAAGCTTTCTTT
-	once	TRBJ2-7	TRBV11-1	CASSLAYPSYEQYF	TGTGCCAGCAGCTTAGCCTACCCCTCCTACGAGCAGTACTTC
-	-	TRBJ2-4	TRBV7-9	CASSRSRDLHNIQYF	TGTGCCAGCAGCCGATCCCGGGACTTGCACAACATTCAGTACTTC
TRBD2	-	TRBJ2-5	TRBV28	CASSLLGSGSGETQYF	TGTGCCAGCAGTTTATTGGGTAGCGGGAGCGGTGAGACCCAGTACTTC
TRBD2	-	TRBJ2-2	TRBV7-8	CASSLFSGSTGELFF	TGTGCCAGCAGCCTATTTAGCGGGAGTACCGGGGAGCTGTTTTTT
-	-	TRBJ2-2	TRBV29-1	CSVVTDYNTGELFF	TGCAGCGTTGTTACGGACTATAACACCGGGGAGCTGTTTTTT
-	once	TRBJ2-3	TRBV7-6	CASSLIMAGADTQYF	TGTGCCAGCAGCTTAATTATGGCCGGGGCAGATACGCAGTATTTT
TRBD1	few	TRBJ1-1	TRBV19	CASSIRQGVTEAFF	TGTGCCAGTAGTATACGACAGGGAGTGACTGAAGCTTTCTTT
TRBD2	-	TRBJ2-7	TRBV7-9	CASNRPGGTSGGTYEQYF	TGTGCCAGCAACCGCCCAGGCGGGACTAGCGGGGGGACCTACGAGCAGTACTTC
-	-	TRBJ2-3	TRBV7-3	CASSIGQSTDTQYF	TGTGCCAGCAGCATCGGACAAAGCACAGATACGCAGTATTTT